These 10 T cell receptor beta chains originate from one sample sequenced in a study of cytomegalovirus exposure and HLA in healthy donors. Vbeta (60) and Jbeta (13) primers were used in the PCR. Assay: immunoSEQ multiplex PCR; the TCRdb copy retains only in-frame clones and omits some. The sample lists over 150,000 clones; 80% were seen once. The sequenced sample consisted of PBMCs. Receptor source: a man younger than 45 in good health and CMV-seropositive.

The chain uses TRBV29-1 and TRBJ1-2, with D possibly being TRBD1 (6 bases). V lost 7 bases and J 2 bases, leaving 17 bases between the germline ends. Germline V CDR1 and CDR2: SQVTM, ANQGSEA. The CDR3 has 14 residues. The CDR3 DNA follows: TGCAGCGCCCTCCGGGCAGGGGAAAACTATGGCTACACCTTC. Its translation is CSALRAGENYGYTF.

V and J are TRBV15 and TRBJ1-5; unclear D gene. Trimming shortened V by 0 bases and J by 6 bases, and 6 bases separated the two germline ends. Per the germline V gene, CDR1 is LNHNV and CDR2 is YYDKDF (reference sequence). The CDR3 covers 13 residues. The chain's CDR3 is CATSRDLAQPQHF. The CDR3 coding sequence is TGTGCCACCAGCAGAGATCTAGCTCAGCCCCAGCATTTT.

The genes are TRBV29-1 and TRBJ2-3; 9 bases are shared with TRBD1. V gave up 1 base and J gave up 4 bases; unmatched junction bases: 12. The CDR3 has 17 amino acids. Germline-derived CDR1 and CDR2 are SQVTM and ANQGSEA. For the CDR3, the DNA is TGCAGCGTTGAAGGGGCGTCTGGACAGGGGTTCCCAGATACGCAGTATTTT. Amino acid sequence: CSVEGASGQGFPDTQYF.

The chain recombines TRBV7-2 with TRBJ1-2; weak D call: TRBD1 (6 bases). Deletions cut 1 base from V and 7 bases from J, with 13 bases between. Germline CDR1 reads SGHTA; CDR2 reads FQGNSA. The CDR3 spans 14 residues. Written as DNA, the CDR3 is TGTGCCAGCAGCTTAGATCGGGGGGCAAGTGGCTACACCTTC. Its protein is CASSLDRGASGYTF.

This clone was detected only a few times. This chain links TRBV5-4 with TRBJ1-1; D gene unclear. In germline, CDR1 is SGHNT, CDR2 YYREEE (reference sequence). The CDR3 covers 12 residues. Trimming pared 1 base from V and 10 bases from J, leaving 11 bases between. CDR3 residues: CASSLFEGRAFF. The CDR3 DNA reads as TGTGCCAGCAGCTTGTTTGAAGGGAGAGCTTTCTTT.

The rearrangement joins TRBV6-1 to TRBJ2-1; 8 bases agree with TRBD2. J gave up 2 bases and V 4 bases, and 4 bases lay outside the gene matches. From germline, CDR1 is MNHNS and CDR2 SASEGT. CDR3 size: 15 residues. The DNA of the CDR3 is TGTGCCAGCAGTGGACTAGCGCTGACCTACAATGAGCAGTTCTTC. Its translation: CASSGLALTYNEQFF.

The V gene is TRBV6-5, the J gene TRBJ2-7; D not certain. Germline values: CDR1 MNHEY, CDR2 SVGAGI. The CDR3 has 12 amino acids. Between the trimmed V and J ends, which lost 5 bases and 3 bases, there was a span of 8 bases. CDR3 nucleotide sequence: TGTGCCAGCAGTGTAGACAACTACGAGCAGTACTTC. It yields the protein CASSVDNYEQYF.

The J gene is TRBJ2-7, the V gene TRBV28; 13 bases map to TRBD2. The junction had 8 bases not matched to a gene; V was cut back by 6 bases and J by 6 bases. This CDR3 region has 15 residues. CDR1 and CDR2 (germline): MDHEN, SYDVKM. The chain's CDR3 is CASRRGLAGAPEQYF. DNA of the CDR3: TGTGCCAGCAGAAGAGGACTAGCGGGAGCCCCCGAGCAGTACTTC. Full variable domain (missing parts from reference TRBV28 and TRBJ2-7): DVKVTQSSRYLVKRTGEKVFLECVQDMDHENMFWYRQDPGLGLRLIYFSYDVKMKEKGDIPEGYSVSREKKERFSLILESASTNQTSMYLCASRRGLAGAPEQYFGPGTRLTVT.

This clone was recorded a few times. V usage is TRBV6-5 and J usage is TRBJ2-2; perhaps TRBD2 as D (5 bases). Trimming stripped 5 bases from V and 2 bases from J, with 12 bases between. The V gene's germline CDR1 is MNHEY and CDR2 SVGAGI. This CDR3 spans 15 amino acids. CDR3 sequence (DNA): TGTGCCAGCAGTCAGACTACCGGAAACACCGGGGAGCTGTTTTTT. It yields the protein CASSQTTGNTGELFF.

This clone was counted many times. The rearrangement links TRBV21-1 to TRBJ1-3; TRBD1, as called in the table, went unchecked against the DNA. TRBV21-1 is reported as a pseudogene. This CDR3 has 14 amino acids. Here the CDR3 DNA reads TGTGCCAGCAGCAACGAATCAGGGACAGGGCACCTCTTTTTT. It translates to CASSNESGTGHLFF.